The rows below give T cell receptor beta chains drawn from one sample of a study of CD8+ T cells in alopecia areata. Repertoires were generated with immunoSEQ multiplex PCR, while TCRdb's copy carries only in-frame clones and drops some. Of 150,000 to 200,000 clones in the sample, about three fifths were seen once. Source: CD4+ T cells sorted from blood, taken at week 24, from a patient treated with tofacitinib. Every receptor here comes from a human donor with alopecia areata. The CDR3 runs from the conserved cysteine through the conserved F or W. Each record gives: V gene, D gene, CDR3 protein. D genes are given only for firm matches.

V: TRBV19; D: .; CDR3: CASARKVNQPQHF
V: TRBV25-1; D: TRBD2; CDR3: CASSVLAGGPRTDTQYF
V: TRBV5-6; D: .; CDR3: CASSPTGTHYGYTF
V: TRBV28; D: .; CDR3: CASSSGGPRGFPEAFF
V: TRBV7-9; D: .; CDR3: CAVTPQAKNIQYF
V: TRBV20-1; D: .; CDR3: CSARGNTQYF
V: TRBV5-4; D: TRBD2; CDR3: CASSLNPGLVAGELFF
V: TRBV5-1; D: .; CDR3: CASSLYQGLETQYF
V: TRBV7-8; D: TRBD2; CDR3: CASSPLAGTSTDTQYF
V: TRBV30; D: .; CDR3: CAYSRGPEAFF
V: TRBV2; D: .; CDR3: CASSVEAGNYGYTF
V: TRBV4-1; D: .; CDR3: CASSLTTTNEKLFF
V: TRBV29-1; D: TRBD1; CDR3: CSVPKMAGTGIRGYTF
V: TRBV18; D: .; CDR3: CASSPQGVETQYF
V: TRBV10-3; D: .; CDR3: CAIRGAGEQYF